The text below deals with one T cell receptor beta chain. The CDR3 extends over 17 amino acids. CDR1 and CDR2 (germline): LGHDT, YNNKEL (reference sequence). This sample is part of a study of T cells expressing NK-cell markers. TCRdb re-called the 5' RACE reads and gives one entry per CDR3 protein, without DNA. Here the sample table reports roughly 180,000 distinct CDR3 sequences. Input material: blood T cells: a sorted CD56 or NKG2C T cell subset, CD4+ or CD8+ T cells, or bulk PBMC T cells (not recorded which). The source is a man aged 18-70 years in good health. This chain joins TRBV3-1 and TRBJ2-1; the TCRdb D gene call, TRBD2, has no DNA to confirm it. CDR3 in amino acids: CASSQDLGGGADNEQFF.